One sample yielded the 26 T cell receptor beta chains listed below, sequenced in a study of T cell changes during pregnancy in multiple sclerosis (dated by TCRdb to between 2018 and 2020). Library method: the immunoSEQ multiplex PCR assay. This immuneACCESS table, as held by TCRdb, lists in-frame sequences with V and J called but not all clones. Of the missing ones, under half trace to an unresolved V gene in checked studies; the others have no known cause. Recorded for this sample are tens of thousands of clones; roughly 89% of them occurred a single time. 0.95% to 1.5% of the sample is held by the ten biggest clonotypes. Sequencing was performed on CD4+ T cells from peripheral blood mononuclear cells, taken in the first trimester of pregnancy. These receptors came from a female donor with multiple sclerosis, enrolled in a pregnancy study.

Only one count was recorded for this clone. The V call is TRBV10-1, the J call TRBJ2-1; TRBD2 aligns across 13 bases. After removal of 5 bases from V and 3 bases from J, the junction contained 4 bases not matched to a gene. Germline CDR1 WNHNN, CDR2 SYGVQD (reference sequence). The CDR3 has 16 residues. The CDR3 region is CASSTGTSGDYNEQFF. For the CDR3, the DNA is TGCGCCAGCAGTACCGGGACTAGCGGGGACTACAATGAGCAGTTCTTC.

J is TRBJ2-1 and V is TRBV5-1; TRBD2 matches 11 bases. The germline CDR1 and CDR2 sequences are SGHRS and YFSETQ. The CDR3 totals 17 residues. The J segment lost 4 bases and the V segment lost 3 bases, leaving 9 bases of the junction unmatched. The CDR3: CASSSSLAGGVYNEQFF. Written as DNA, the CDR3 is TGCGCCAGCAGCTCCTCCTTAGCGGGAGGGGTTTACAATGAGCAGTTCTTC.

This clone was counted a single time. The chain carries TRBV12-5 and TRBJ2-7, with TRBD2 matching 10 bases. Germline CDR1 is LGHNT and CDR2 is FRNRAP. This CDR3 is 15 amino acids long. The V gene end was trimmed by 5 bases and the J gene end by 0 bases; junction bases not matched to a gene: 4. The CDR3 sequence: CASGLGTSVSYEQYF. The CDR3 nucleotides are TGTGCTAGTGGTCTTGGGACTAGCGTCTCCTACGAGCAGTACTTC.

The gene calls are TRBV27 and TRBJ2-1, with 16 bases aligning to TRBD2. V shed 5 bases, J shed 9 bases, and the junction held 4 bases outside the gene matches. Germline V lookup: CDR1 MNHEY, CDR2 SMNVEV (reference sequence). The CDR3 extends over 15 amino acids. The CDR3 sequence is CASSPGLAGGGEQFF. The CDR3 coding sequence is TGTGCCAGCAGTCCGGGACTAGCGGGAGGGGGTGAGCAGTTCTTC.

The chain combines TRBV4-3 with TRBJ2-3; D is unclear. The V and J ends lost 0 bases and 4 bases respectively, with 8 bases between them. The germline V gene has CDR1 LGHNA and CDR2 YSLEER. The CDR3 spans 14 residues. The CDR3 bases are TGCGCCAGCAGCCAAGATAAGCTGGCAGATACGCAGTATTTT. Translation: CASSQDKLADTQYF.

This chain uses TRBV7-9 with TRBJ1-5; 8 nucleotides agree with TRBD1. V dropped 3 bases and J dropped 2; count of bases not matched to a gene: 0. Germline V gene lookup returns CDR1 SEHNR and CDR2 FQNEAQ (reference sequence). The CDR3 has 14 residues. In DNA, the CDR3 is TGTGCCAGCAGCTTGGGACAGGGCAATCAGCCCCAGCATTTT. Amino acids: CASSLGQGNQPQHF.

The chain carries TRBV30 and TRBJ1-5, with TRBD1 matching over 10 bases. The CDR3 consists of 20 residues. Germline lookup yields CDR1 GTSNPN and CDR2 SVGIG (reference sequence). With V trimmed by 1 base and J by 0 bases, 15 bases remained unmatched. The CDR3 loop is CAWSGDRGPGDGYSNQPQHF. CDR3 nucleotides: TGTGCCTGGAGTGGAGACAGGGGGCCCGGAGACGGTTATAGCAATCAGCCCCAGCATTTT.

J is TRBJ2-7 and V is TRBV11-2, with 8 bases that match TRBD1. The germline V gene has CDR1 SGHAT and CDR2 FQNNGV. The CDR3 extends over 14 amino acids. J gave up 3 bases and V 2 bases, and 3 bases lay outside the gene matches. DNA of the CDR3: TGTGCCAGCAGCTTACGACAGGGGAACTACGAGCAGTACTTC. Translating gives CASSLRQGNYEQYF.

This chain uses TRBV6-1 with TRBJ1-2, with unresolved D. Trimming stripped 1 base from V and 7 bases from J, with 13 bases between. The CDR3 spans 14 residues. In germline, CDR1 is MNHNS, CDR2 SASEGT. CDR3 DNA sequence: TGTGCCAGCAGTGAAGACAGCCCACTGAGTGGCTACACCTTC. Protein sequence: CASSEDSPLSGYTF.

The chain is built from TRBV2 and TRBJ1-1, with 9 nucleotides matching TRBD1. Germline V gives CDR1 SNHLY, CDR2 FYNNEI. The trim removed 10 bases at V and 2 bases at J, leaving 5 bases unmatched. CDR3 size: 13 residues. CDR3 coding DNA: TGTGCCACTTACAGGGGGCCCAACACTGAAGCTTTCTTT. This translates into CATYRGPNTEAFF.

The V call is TRBV4-3, the J call TRBJ2-1, with 9 positions matching TRBD1. Germline V gene lookup returns CDR1 LGHNA and CDR2 YSLEER. V trimming: 3 bases; J trimming: 6 bases; junction bases outside the gene matches: 6. The CDR3 is 15 amino acids. CDR3 in DNA: TGCGCCAGCAGCCAGGCCGGGACAGGGCTCAATGAGCAGTTCTTC. Translating it yields CASSQAGTGLNEQFF.

The gene calls are TRBV30 and TRBJ1-2; D is unresolved. Germline assignment: CDR1 GTSNPN and CDR2 SVGIG (reference sequence). This CDR3 comprises 14 residues. V lost 0 bases and J 2 bases, leaving 10 bases between the germline ends. Written as DNA, the CDR3 is TGTGCCTGGAGTGTTCTTTCAGGCAACTATGGCTACACCTTC. Translated, it gives CAWSVLSGNYGYTF.

The chain links TRBV7-2 to TRBJ1-2; D is perhaps TRBD1 (6 bases). The CDR3 spans 12 residues. Germline CDR1 SGHTA, CDR2 FQGNSA. Trimming cost V 5 bases and J 7 bases, with 11 bases left between them. The CDR3 DNA reads as TGTGCCAGCAGCCCCCCAGGGGTTGGCTACACCTTC. Translated: CASSPPGVGYTF.

This sequence joins TRBV19 and TRBJ1-1; 7 nucleotides line up with TRBD1. Trimming removed 3 bases from V and 4 bases from J; junction bases left unmatched: 5. This CDR3 has 14 amino acids. Per germline, CDR1 LNHDA and CDR2 SQIVND (reference sequence). The CDR3 region is CASSIVAGGTEAFF. The DNA of the CDR3 is TGTGCCAGTAGTATCGTGGCAGGGGGCACTGAAGCTTTCTTT.

The rearrangement uses TRBV6-4 and TRBJ2-6, with a tentative D call TRBD1 (5 bases). Trimming stripped 4 bases from V and 0 bases from J, with 10 bases between. The CDR3 is 16 amino acids. In germline, CDR1 is MRHNA, CDR2 SNTAGT. CDR3 loop: CASSVDSASGANVLTF. The CDR3 nucleotides read TGTGCCAGCAGTGTTGACAGCGCCTCTGGGGCCAACGTCCTGACTTTC.

This clone was observed once. CDR3 sequence reads: CASSTGTGLPYEQYF. Written as DNA, the CDR3 is TGTGCCAGCAGTACCGGGACAGGGCTTCCCTACGAGCAGTACTTC. The J gene is TRBJ2-7, the V gene TRBV28, with 9 bases fitting TRBD1. Germline values: CDR1 MDHEN, CDR2 SYDVKM. The CDR3 is 15 residues long. With 5 bases clipped from V and 2 bases from J, the junction kept 7 bases outside the gene matches.

The genes are TRBV28 and TRBJ2-2, with D possibly TRBD1 on 5 matching bases. This CDR3 has 13 residues. V lost 11 bases and J 1 base, leaving 11 bases between the germline ends. Germline V gene data show CDR1 as MDHEN and CDR2 as SYDVKM. CDR3 DNA sequence: TGTGCCCTTGGGGCAGTGAACACCGGGGAGCTGTTTTTT. It specifies CALGAVNTGELFF.

J is TRBJ1-1 and V is TRBV19; D is perhaps TRBD1 (6 bases). Germline loops: CDR1 LNHDA, CDR2 SQIVND (reference sequence). CDR3 length equals 15 residues. V was cut by 6 bases and J by 4 bases, with 18 bases left in between. The CDR3 sequence is CASRHRQAAATEAFF. In nucleotides, the CDR3 is TGTGCCAGTAGACATAGACAGGCCGCGGCCACTGAAGCTTTCTTT.

This clone was observed a single time. The chain uses TRBV11-2 and TRBJ2-7, with 11 bases identical to TRBD1. The germline gives CDR1 SGHAT, CDR2 FQNNGV. V shed 1 base, J shed 5 bases, and the junction held 10 bases outside the gene matches. The length of the CDR3 is 17 residues. This chain's CDR3 is CASSLVPGQGAQNEQYF. DNA of the CDR3: TGTGCCAGCAGCTTAGTACCCGGACAGGGGGCGCAGAACGAGCAGTACTTC.

This clone was counted a few times. The gene calls are TRBV30 and TRBJ2-7, with 9 nucleotides matching TRBD2. Unmatched junction bases numbered 8, after V lost 5 bases and J lost 6 bases. CDR3 size: 13 residues. The germline V gene encodes CDR1 GTSNPN and CDR2 SVGIG (reference sequence). DNA for the CDR3: TGTGCCTGGGGGGTGACTAGCGGTACCGAGCAGTACTTC. Residues: CAWGVTSGTEQYF.

The gene calls are TRBV28 and TRBJ2-6; 11 nucleotides agree with TRBD2. The CDR3 has 16 residues. Germline V gene data show CDR1 as MDHEN and CDR2 as SYDVKM. Trimming cost V 5 bases and J 13 bases; bases outside gene matches: 13. DNA of the CDR3: TGTGCCAGCAGTGGTCGAGGGACTAGCGGTGTGAGGGTCCTGACTTTC. This gives the protein CASSGRGTSGVRVLTF. Full variable domain (missing parts from reference TRBV28 and TRBJ2-6): DVKVTQSSRYLVKRTGEKVFLECVQDMDHENMFWYRQDPGLGLRLIYFSYDVKMKEKGDIPEGYSVSREKKERFSLILESASTNQTSMYLCASSGRGTSGVRVLTFGAGSRLTVL.

The J gene is TRBJ2-1, the V gene TRBV19, with 10 bases that match TRBD2. After removal of 11 bases from V and 5 bases from J, the junction contained 9 bases not matched to a gene. CDR1 and CDR2 from the germline V gene are LNHDA and SQIVND (reference sequence). The CDR3 contains 14 residues. CDR3 amino acids: CALRLAGDHNEQFF. CDR3 DNA sequence: TGTGCCTTGCGCCTAGCGGGAGACCACAATGAGCAGTTCTTC.

V gene TRBV25-1 combines with J gene TRBJ2-7; D is perhaps TRBD1 (6 bases). The CDR3 has 13 amino acids. Per the germline V gene, CDR1 is MGHDK and CDR2 is SYGVNS. Between the trimmed V and J ends, which lost 4 bases and 6 bases, there was a span of 13 bases. The DNA for the CDR3 is TGTGCCAGCAGTGCCGGACAGATCGGCGAGCAGTACTTC. Translated: CASSAGQIGEQYF.

The chain is built from TRBV28 and TRBJ2-1, with TRBD2 identical over 9 bases. The V gene's germline CDR1 is MDHEN and CDR2 SYDVKM. After removal of 7 bases from V and 5 bases from J, the junction contained 18 bases not matched to a gene. The CDR3 has 18 amino acids. The CDR3 sequence: CASTPTVGSGRQNNEQFF. The CDR3 DNA reads TGTGCCAGCACCCCAACCGTCGGAAGCGGGAGGCAGAACAATGAGCAGTTCTTC.

DNA for the CDR3: TGTGCCAGCAGTGAAAGAGGGCAGCCTCAAGAGACCCAGTACTTC. It is translated as CASSERGQPQETQYF. The V call is TRBV2, the J call TRBJ2-5, with D possibly matching TRBD2 (5 bases). CDR3 length: 15 residues. V dropped 2 bases and J dropped 2 bases, with 12 bases sitting between them. Germline V gives CDR1 SNHLY, CDR2 FYNNEI.

This clone was counted a single time. This chain joins TRBV29-1 and TRBJ1-2; tentative D call: TRBD1 (6 bases). The CDR3 runs to 14 residues. The V gene's germline CDR1 is SQVTM and CDR2 ANQGSEA. Trimming shortened V by 4 bases and J by 3 bases, and 15 bases separated the two germline ends. The CDR3 sequence is CSVGKGGGYYGYTF. The CDR3, as DNA: TGCAGCGTTGGCAAGGGGGGGGGATACTATGGCTACACCTTC.